This entry lists 27 T cell receptor beta chains sequenced from one sample in a study of CXCR3-negative and CXCR3-positive naive CD8 T cells. Each TRB cDNA library was prepared by 5' RACE (with UMI labels). TCRdb reanalyzed the 5' RACE reads, giving one entry per CDR3 protein sequence and no DNA. The sample has about 63,000 distinct CDR3 sequences. Their antigens remain unidentified. Study conclusions and caveats: More hydrophobic TRB CDR3s were found in CXCR3-positive naive cells than in CXCR3-negative naive cells.

The material sequenced was naive CXCR3+ CD8+ T cells from blood. Stated subset: CD45RO-CCR7+CD27+CD95- naive CD8+ T cells expressing CXCR3 (TNR3+). These receptors came from a human donor in good health. Some clones in this sample may be carry-over from other donors' samples.

V is TRBV6-6 and J is TRBJ2-3; lacking DNA, the TRBD2 call made by TCRdb goes unchecked. There are 16 residues in the CDR3. Germline V gene sequence: CDR1 MNHNY, CDR2 SVGAGI (reference sequence). The CDR3 reads CASRPPTSGDPQTQYF.

CDR3 region: CSARPLDRADYEQYF. The chain uses TRBV20-1 and TRBJ2-7; TCRdb names TRBD1, which stays unverified in the absence of DNA. CDR3 length equals 15 residues. Germline lookup yields CDR1 DFQATT and CDR2 SNEGSKA (reference sequence).

This chain uses TRBV20-1 with TRBJ2-7; TCRdb names TRBD2, which stays unverified in the absence of DNA. Germline assignment: CDR1 DFQATT and CDR2 SNEGSKA (reference sequence). This CDR3 has 13 amino acids. The CDR3 here is CSAIAGDLYEQYF.

The V and J genes are TRBV29-1 and TRBJ1-1. Per the germline V gene, CDR1 is SQVTM and CDR2 is ANQGSEA. The CDR3 is 12 amino acids. The CDR3 spells CSVFRMNTEAFF.

The V and J genes are TRBV12-3 or TRBV12-4 and TRBJ1-3; with no DNA, the TCRdb D assignment of TRBD1 cannot be verified. This CDR3 has 15 residues. The CDR3 sequence is CASSRPGGSGNTIYF.

This chain joins TRBV29-1 and TRBJ2-1; absent DNA, TCRdb's TRBD1 call cannot be checked. There are 14 residues in the CDR3. Germline lookup yields CDR1 SQVTM and CDR2 ANQGSEA. CDR3 protein: CSVEGQGAENEQFF.

This sequence joins TRBV10-3 and TRBJ1-1; the D gene TCRdb calls, TRBD1, cannot be checked with no DNA. The CDR3 contains 14 residues. Germline values: CDR1 ENHRY, CDR2 SYGVKD. The CDR3 protein is CAINAGEEDTEAFF.

The chain employs TRBV6-6 and TRBJ1-2. Germline V gene data show CDR1 as MNHNY and CDR2 as SVGAGI (reference sequence). The length of the CDR3 is 15 residues. The CDR3 sequence is CASSYSLDNNYGYTF.

The V gene is TRBV7-8, the J gene TRBJ2-3; TCRdb gives TRBD1 as the D gene, but with no DNA this cannot be confirmed. Germline assignment: CDR1 SGHVS and CDR2 FQNEAQ. The CDR3 consists of 16 residues. This CDR3 is CASSFFGQGVSDTQYF.

The chain joins TRBV27 to TRBJ1-2; TCRdb gives TRBD1 as the D gene, but with no DNA this cannot be confirmed. CDR3 length: 13 residues. Germline V gene lookup returns CDR1 MNHEY and CDR2 SMNVEV (reference sequence). The CDR3 loop is CASSLFGEPGYTF.

V usage is TRBV6-5 and J usage is TRBJ2-1; the TRBD1 assignment by TCRdb is unverifiable without DNA. Germline lookup yields CDR1 MNHEY and CDR2 SVGAGI. The length of the CDR3 is 14 residues. This chain's CDR3 is CASRPTLQGLEQFF.

The genes are TRBV29-1 and TRBJ2-2; the D call from TCRdb, TRBD2, cannot be confirmed without DNA. CDR3 size: 14 residues. Germline V lookup: CDR1 SQVTM, CDR2 ANQGSEA. CDR3 loop: CSVGGSALVGELFF.

V usage is TRBV18 and J usage is TRBJ1-5; TCRdb lists TRBD1, though no DNA is available to test this call. This CDR3 is built from 15 residues. Germline CDR1 and CDR2: KGHSH and LQKENI. CDR3 amino acids: CASSPNGTGHQPQHF.

This chain joins TRBV3-1 and TRBJ2-7; lacking DNA, the TRBD1 call made by TCRdb goes unchecked. Germline CDR1 and CDR2: LGHDT and YNNKEL (reference sequence). The CDR3 is 15 amino acids. The CDR3 region is CASSQLGQNTYEQYF.

The V call is TRBV5-1, the J call TRBJ2-1; as DNA is missing, the TRBD1 call by TCRdb cannot be tested. The CDR3 loop spans 13 amino acids. The germline gives CDR1 SGHRS, CDR2 YFSETQ. The CDR3 protein is CASSETGFDEQFF.

The V gene is TRBV6-5, the J gene TRBJ2-2; TCRdb reports TRBD2, a call that lacks DNA to check it against. The CDR3 contains 14 residues. Germline V lookup: CDR1 MNHEY, CDR2 SVGAGI. CDR3 in amino acids: CASTWTSRAGELFF.

CDR3 region: CASSMTLVTDTQYF. This chain links TRBV28 with TRBJ2-3. This CDR3 region has 14 residues. The germline CDR1 and CDR2 sequences are MDHEN and SYDVKM.

The chain links TRBV29-1 to TRBJ1-1. CDR3 length: 13 residues. CDR1 is SQVTM, CDR2 ANQGSEA, per germline. This CDR3 reads CSVGGGVGTEAFF.

The chain joins TRBV29-1 to TRBJ2-5; the TCRdb D gene call, TRBD1, has no DNA to confirm it. The length of the CDR3 is 16 residues. The V gene's germline CDR1 is SQVTM and CDR2 ANQGSEA. The CDR3 loop reads CSAGGFLGVNQETQYF.

The chain links TRBV29-1 to TRBJ1-1; TCRdb outputs TRBD1, but without DNA this stays unchecked. The CDR3 length is 16 residues. Germline assignment: CDR1 SQVTM and CDR2 ANQGSEA. The CDR3 loop is CSVEDWGTGGGLAAFF.

The rearrangement uses TRBV6-2 or TRBV6-3 and TRBJ1-2. Per the germline V gene, CDR1 is MNHEY and CDR2 is SVGEGT. The CDR3 runs to 15 residues. CDR3 loop: CASSYPLSTADGYTF.

The genes are TRBV29-1 and TRBJ1-2. The CDR3 loop spans 14 amino acids. Looked up from germline, CDR1 is SQVTM and CDR2 is ANQGSEA. CDR3: CSVVYRSIGYGYTF.

This chain joins TRBV28 and TRBJ2-7; TCRdb's assignment of TRBD2 cannot be checked, as there is no DNA. This CDR3 has 18 amino acids. The germline CDR1 and CDR2 sequences are MDHEN and SYDVKM. This chain's CDR3 is CASSLVLAGATGTYEQYF.

V and J are TRBV30 and TRBJ1-2. The length of the CDR3 is 12 residues. Germline assignment: CDR1 GTSNPN and CDR2 SVGIG (reference sequence). The CDR3 sequence is CAWSEQGPGYTF. The full variable domain, with the rest looked up from reference TRBV30 and TRBJ1-2, is SQTIHQWPATLVQPVGSPLSLECTVEGTSNPNLYWYRQAAGRGLQLLFYSVGIGQISSEVPQNLSASRPQDRQFILSSKKLLLSDSGFYLCAWSEQGPGYTFGSGTRLTVV.

The chain has TRBV4-3 and TRBJ2-3. Germline CDR1 and CDR2: LGHNA and YSLEER. CDR3 length: 14 amino acids. CDR3 sequence: CASSQDNTGDTQYF.

The chain couples TRBV5-1 to TRBJ2-7; TCRdb reports TRBD1, a call that lacks DNA to check it against. The CDR3 contains 15 residues. Germline CDR1 and CDR2: SGHRS and YFSETQ. This CDR3 is CASSYPGTGTYEQYF.

This rearrangement joins TRBV5-6 to TRBJ2-1. In germline, CDR1 is SGHDT, CDR2 YYEEEE. The CDR3 contains 13 residues. CDR3: CASSLVSHNEQFF.